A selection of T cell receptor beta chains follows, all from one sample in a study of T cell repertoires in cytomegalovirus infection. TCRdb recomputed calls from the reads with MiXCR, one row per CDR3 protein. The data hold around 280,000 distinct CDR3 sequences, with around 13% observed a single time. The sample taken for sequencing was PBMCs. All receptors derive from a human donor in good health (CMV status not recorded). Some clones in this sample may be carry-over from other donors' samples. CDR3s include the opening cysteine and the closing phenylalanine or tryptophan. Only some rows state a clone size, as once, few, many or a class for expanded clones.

cdr3_aa: CATSAGTGGETQYF
j_call: TRBJ2-5
clone_size: few
v_call: TRBV24-1

cdr3_aa: CASSQGGTQSGANVLTF
j_call: TRBJ2-6
clone_size: NA
v_call: TRBV14

cdr3_aa: CACRLAEYYEQYF
j_call: TRBJ2-7
clone_size: few
v_call: TRBV6-2/TRBV6-3

cdr3_aa: CASSNVGGYEQYF
j_call: TRBJ2-7
clone_size: many
v_call: TRBV19

cdr3_aa: CASSLGQGGVFF
j_call: TRBJ1-1
clone_size: NA
v_call: TRBV13

cdr3_aa: CASTHGQPSYNEQFF
j_call: TRBJ2-1
clone_size: many
v_call: TRBV7-2

cdr3_aa: CASVEGARNIQYF
j_call: TRBJ2-4
clone_size: NA
v_call: TRBV19

cdr3_aa: CASCDLANEQFF
j_call: TRBJ2-1
clone_size: few
v_call: TRBV6-2/TRBV6-3

cdr3_aa: CASSREGGTVNTEAFF
j_call: TRBJ1-1
clone_size: many
v_call: TRBV4-3

cdr3_aa: CASRGQSHNYGYTF
j_call: TRBJ1-2
clone_size: NA
v_call: TRBV2

cdr3_aa: CSALGQVQTLAKNIQYF
j_call: TRBJ2-4
clone_size: many
v_call: TRBV29-1

cdr3_aa: CASSYSGLVFYNEQFF
j_call: TRBJ2-1
clone_size: NA
v_call: TRBV6-2/TRBV6-3

cdr3_aa: CASSQRGPMNTEAFF
j_call: TRBJ1-1
clone_size: many
v_call: TRBV7-2

cdr3_aa: CASSLVLPGTEAFF
j_call: TRBJ1-1
clone_size: NA
v_call: TRBV7-9

cdr3_aa: CASSEWTGRGEKLFF
j_call: TRBJ1-4
clone_size: NA
v_call: TRBV25-1

cdr3_aa: CAISQDRGGYTF
j_call: TRBJ1-2
clone_size: many
v_call: TRBV10-3

cdr3_aa: CASSLDPAGQGTEAFF
j_call: TRBJ1-1
clone_size: many
v_call: TRBV7-2

cdr3_aa: CASSQGGLAGSYEQYF
j_call: TRBJ2-7
clone_size: many
v_call: TRBV4-1

cdr3_aa: CASSRLAGSGTGELFF
j_call: TRBJ2-2
clone_size: many
v_call: TRBV19

cdr3_aa: CSAKVGGGSLGNQPQHF
j_call: TRBJ1-5
clone_size: many
v_call: TRBV20-1

cdr3_aa: CASRLQGYSTDTQYF
j_call: TRBJ2-3
clone_size: few
v_call: TRBV6-2/TRBV6-3

cdr3_aa: CSARDLGGEAKKLFF
j_call: TRBJ1-4
clone_size: NA
v_call: TRBV20-1

cdr3_aa: CSARHHQGGRSSYNEQFF
j_call: TRBJ2-1
clone_size: NA
v_call: TRBV20-1

cdr3_aa: CASRSGGRNTEAFF
j_call: TRBJ1-1
clone_size: many
v_call: TRBV19